This T cell receptor (beta chain) came from a study of T cells in Graves' hyperthyroidism and ophthalmopathy. The study, taken as a whole, reports: Blood shared most expanded thyroid clonotypes above 0.001.

Amplified TCR beta CDR3 regions came from RNA transcripts. Initially, a first-round RT-PCR of the TCR CDR3 employed the HTBI primer set. From the multiplex PCR reads, TCRdb called clonotypes with MiXCR, one entry per CDR3 protein. The table includes 400,000 to 500,000 distinct CDR3 sequences, around 13% detected once. Regarding this clonotype: Its cognate antigen is unknown.

The CDR3 is 18 residues long. The V gene's germline CDR1 is SEHNR and CDR2 FQNEAQ (reference sequence). With 3 bases clipped from V and 2 bases from J, the junction kept 7 bases outside the gene matches. Uncontrolled infection, other autoimmune disease, pregnancy or lactation excluded patients. This chain joins TRBV7-9 and TRBJ2-1, with TRBD2 identical over 13 bases. Sequencing was performed on blood. The TCR comes from a woman aged 18-29 years with Graves' hyperthyroidism. CDR3 residues: CASSFMTSGRKTYNEQFF. The DNA for the CDR3 is TGTGCCAGCAGCTTCATGACTAGCGGGAGGAAAACCTACAATGAGCAGTTCTTC.